These 20 T cell receptor beta chains were sequenced from one sample in a study of shared clonotypes between healthy human individuals. This table comes from immunoSEQ multiplex PCR, and its TCRdb copy is limited to in-frame clones, with some not included. Of about 820,000 clones listed, 80% to 95% are singletons. CD8 cells regarded as naive lacked CD45RO, were positively chosen for CCR7, and omitted terminally differentiated effector memory CD45RA+ cells. The sample was naive CD8+ T cells sorted from blood. The receptors stem from a man aged 25 to 45 in good health.

The V call is TRBV27, the J call TRBJ2-7, with TRBD2 identical over 14 bases. The CDR3 contains 13 residues. Per the germline V gene, CDR1 is MNHEY and CDR2 is SMNVEV (reference sequence). V dropped 9 bases and J dropped 4; count of bases not matched to a gene: 2. The CDR3 nucleotides read TGTGCCAGTCGACTAGCGGGAGGGTACGAGCAGTACTTC. Amino acid sequence: CASRLAGGYEQYF.

The rearrangement uses TRBV28 and TRBJ2-7; D is uncertain. The V and J ends lost 5 bases and 0 bases respectively, with 11 bases between them. CDR1 and CDR2 (germline): MDHEN, SYDVKM. The CDR3 runs to 14 residues. This CDR3 is CASSLDAGSYEQYF. The DNA of the CDR3 is TGTGCCAGCAGTCTCGACGCCGGCTCCTACGAGCAGTACTTC.

The table lists this clone with a count of one. The rearrangement uses TRBV27 and TRBJ2-3; the match to TRBD1 covers 9 bases. This CDR3 comprises 17 residues. Germline-derived CDR1 and CDR2 are MNHEY and SMNVEV (reference sequence). With 3 bases clipped from V and 2 bases from J, the junction kept 9 bases outside the gene matches. This CDR3 reads CASSLSGGTGFTDTQYF. In DNA, the CDR3 is TGTGCCAGCAGTTTGAGTGGGGGGACAGGGTTCACAGATACGCAGTATTTT.

V is TRBV14 and J is TRBJ1-1, with unresolved D. Germline assignment: CDR1 SGHDN and CDR2 FVKESK. The V end was cut by 4 bases, the J end by 1 base, with 4 bases between. The CDR3 is 12 amino acids. The CDR3 sequence: CASSPENTEAFF. Here the CDR3 DNA reads TGTGCCAGCAGCCCAGAGAACACTGAAGCTTTCTTT.

CDR3 region: CASSLLDVGVETQYF. CDR3 nucleotides: TGTGCCAGCAGCTTACTCGACGTGGGAGTGGAAACCCAGTACTTC. V gene TRBV7-9 combines with J gene TRBJ2-5; D may be TRBD2 (5 bases). V lost 2 bases to trimming and J lost 8 bases, with 18 bases between them. This CDR3 comprises 15 residues. Germline assignment: CDR1 SEHNR and CDR2 FQNEAQ (reference sequence).

V is TRBV29-1 and J is TRBJ2-7; a weak D match, TRBD1 (5 bases). Germline V gene data show CDR1 as SQVTM and CDR2 as ANQGSEA. CDR3 size: 13 residues. The germline V and J ends were trimmed by 0 bases and 2 bases, with 8 bases remaining between them. CDR3 nucleotide sequence: TGCAGCGTTGAAGATCAGGACACCTACGAGCAGTACTTC. It codes for CSVEDQDTYEQYF.

The genes are TRBV6-5 and TRBJ2-5; the D is unclear. The CDR3 sequence is 13 residues long. V lost 2 bases to trimming and J lost 5 bases, with 9 bases between them. Per germline, CDR1 MNHEY and CDR2 SVGAGI. Written as DNA, the CDR3 is TGTGCCAGCAGTTACGGGCGGTGGGAGACCCAGTACTTC. Translated: CASSYGRWETQYF.

The table lists this clone with a count of one. The J gene is TRBJ1-2, the V gene TRBV19; D is ambiguous. The CDR3 contains 15 residues. V lost 3 bases to trimming and J lost 3 bases, with 14 bases between them. Germline values: CDR1 LNHDA, CDR2 SQIVND (reference sequence). For the CDR3, the DNA is TGTGCCAGTAGTATTACGACAAGTACATACTATGGCTACACCTTC. Encoded protein: CASSITTSTYYGYTF. The variable domain in full, with the rest retrieved from reference TRBV19 and TRBJ1-2, is DGGITQSPKYLFRKEGQNVTLSCEQNLNHDAMYWYRQDPGQGLRLIYYSQIVNDFQKGDIAEGYSVSREKKESFPLTVTSAQKNPTAFYLCASSITTSTYYGYTFGSGTRLTVV.

J is TRBJ2-3 and V is TRBV28, with TRBD1 as a possible D gene (5 bases). From germline, CDR1 is MDHEN and CDR2 SYDVKM. The ends were cut back, 3 bases at V and 0 bases at J, with 7 bases in the middle. This CDR3 has 14 residues. The CDR3 nucleotides read TGTGCCAGCAGTTTGACAGCTAGCACAGATACGCAGTATTTT. It encodes CASSLTASTDTQYF.

V and J are TRBV21-1 and TRBJ2-7; no check of the table's D call, TRBD1, against the DNA was made. TRBV21-1 counts as a pseudogene. The CDR3 consists of 15 residues. CDR3 nucleotide sequence: TGTGCCAGCAGCAAAGCTTCCGCAGGCCACTACGAGCAGTACTTC. Translation gives CASSKASAGHYEQYF.

The V gene is TRBV13, the J gene TRBJ2-5, with 8 bases identical to TRBD1. CDR1 and CDR2 (germline): PRHDT, FYEKMQ (reference sequence). The CDR3 contains 13 residues. The junction had 4 bases not matched to a gene; V was cut back by 5 bases and J by 5 bases. CDR3 nucleotide sequence: TGTGCCAGCAGCACCAGGGGGCTGGAGACCCAGTACTTC. Protein: CASSTRGLETQYF. Full variable domain (rest looked up from reference TRBV13 and TRBJ2-5): AAGVIQSPRHLIKEKRETATLKCYPIPRHDTVYWYQQGPGQDPQFLISFYEKMQSDKGSIPDRFSAQQFSDYHSELNMSSLELGDSALYFCASSTRGLETQYFGPGTRLLVL.

The chain's CDR3 is CASKTGYYGYTF. CDR3 sequence (DNA): TGTGCCAGTAAGACAGGGTACTATGGCTACACCTTC. This chain links TRBV2 with TRBJ1-2; the match to TRBD1 covers 7 bases. The trim removed 9 bases at V and 3 bases at J, leaving 4 bases unmatched. The CDR3 runs 12 residues. CDR1 is SNHLY and CDR2 is FYNNEI in the germline V gene.

The rearrangement joins TRBV7-9 to TRBJ2-3, with 12 positions matching TRBD2. The germline CDR1 and CDR2 sequences are SEHNR and FQNEAQ (reference sequence). V shed 3 bases, J shed 0 bases, and the junction held 10 bases outside the gene matches. This CDR3 is 19 amino acids long. The CDR3 sequence is CASSLPTSGSQPSTDTQYF. The CDR3, as DNA: TGTGCCAGCAGCTTGCCGACTAGCGGGAGTCAACCGAGCACAGATACGCAGTATTTT.

The gene calls are TRBV28 and TRBJ1-4; perhaps TRBD1 as D (6 bases). The CDR3 totals 15 residues. Germline loops: CDR1 MDHEN, CDR2 SYDVKM. V was trimmed by 5 bases and J by 10 bases, leaving 20 bases between them. CDR3 residues: CASSTRGIAPGKLFF. In DNA, the CDR3 is TGTGCCAGCAGTACCAGGGGAATTGCCCCTGGAAAACTGTTTTTT.

The rearrangement joins TRBV10-2 to TRBJ2-3; maybe TRBD2 (5 bases). Germline-derived CDR1 and CDR2 are WSHSY and SAAADI. The ends were cut back, 8 bases at V and 5 bases at J, with 5 bases in the middle. The CDR3 is 10 amino acids. CDR3 amino acids: CASRGDTQYF. CDR3 bases: TGCGCCAGCCGGGGAGATACGCAGTATTTT.

This rearrangement joins TRBV9 to TRBJ1-3; D gene uncertain. Trimming shortened V by 3 bases and J by 0 bases, and 4 bases separated the two germline ends. The CDR3 length is 13 residues. CDR1 is SGDLS, CDR2 YYNGEE, per germline. CDR3: CASSDNSGNTIYF. The CDR3 bases are TGTGCCAGCAGCGACAACTCTGGAAACACCATATATTTT.

V and J are TRBV11-2 and TRBJ2-7, with 7 bases matching TRBD2. Germline values: CDR1 SGHAT, CDR2 FQNNGV. The CDR3 length is 16 residues. With 0 bases clipped from V and 5 bases from J, the junction kept 10 bases outside the gene matches. CDR3 sequence reads: CASSLDLTSRLDEQYF. CDR3 bases: TGTGCCAGCAGCTTAGATTTGACTAGCAGGCTGGACGAGCAGTACTTC.

This rearrangement joins TRBV28 to TRBJ2-5; 8 positions agree with TRBD1. J gave up 6 bases and V 4 bases, and 19 bases lay outside the gene matches. This CDR3 has 18 amino acids. In germline, CDR1 is MDHEN, CDR2 SYDVKM. The CDR3 DNA sequence: TGTGCCAGCAGTTCCCACCTCACTGGACAGGGTTGGAGGCAGACCCAGTACTTC. Amino acid sequence: CASSSHLTGQGWRQTQYF.

This clone has more than one count but fewer than ten. J is TRBJ2-3 and V is TRBV7-9; TRBD2 matches 11 bases. V shed 9 bases, J shed 5 bases, and the junction held 7 bases outside the gene matches. Germline V CDR1 and CDR2: SEHNR, FQNEAQ (reference sequence). This CDR3 contains 14 residues. The CDR3 loop reads CARQGLAGGDTQYF. The CDR3 nucleotides are TGTGCCAGACAGGGTCTAGCGGGAGGAGATACGCAGTATTTT.

CDR3: CASSQEAGLNTEAFF. Here the CDR3 DNA reads TGTGCCAGCAGCCAAGAAGCTGGGCTAAACACTGAAGCTTTCTTT. The V and J genes are TRBV14 and TRBJ1-1; D is ambiguous. This CDR3 has 15 amino acids. Trimming took off 0 bases at V and 2 bases at J, with 10 bases between the two ends. Germline CDR1 is SGHDN and CDR2 is FVKESK.